This T cell receptor (beta chain) stems from a study of T-cell reconstitution after alpha-beta-depleted transplantation in children. The CDR3 runs 16 residues. Trimming shortened V by 8 bases and J by 0 bases, and 18 bases separated the two germline ends. The V gene's germline CDR1 is ENHRY and CDR2 SYGVKD. Researchers prepared the TCRbeta library using unique molecular identifiers, the study reports. TCRdb re-called the PCR reads through MiXCR, storing one row per CDR3 protein. The sample includes nearly 200,000 distinct CDR3 sequences, 6.3% of them seen just once. Many counts were recorded for this clonotype.

The specimen was PBMCs, collected before TCRalphabeta/CD19-depleted stem cell transplant. V gene TRBV10-3 combines with J gene TRBJ2-3; perhaps TRBD1 as D (6 bases). This TCR was sampled from a girl less than two years old with combined immunodeficiency, due to receive a stem cell transplant. CDR3 DNA: TGTGCCATCGCAGGGGCAGGGACCGGTAGCACAGATACGCAGTATTTT. This gives the protein CAIAGAGTGSTDTQYF.